The next 25 T cell receptor beta chains were all read from a single sample in a study of blood T cells in healthy people across ages. Sample-barcoded 5' priming and a J-beta primer mix drove a second PCR of roughly 7 to 11 cycles. TCRdb fed the 5' RACE reads into MiXCR, producing one record per CDR3 protein. The sample records 1.4 million to 1.5 million distinct CDR3 sequences, 35% to 45% being singletons. The sequenced sample consisted of blood. The receptors come from a woman aged 18-35 years in good health.

The chain joins TRBV10-3 to TRBJ2-3, with TRBD2 matching 11 bases. Looked up from germline, CDR1 is ENHRY and CDR2 is SYGVKD. Trimming cost V 2 bases and J 4 bases; bases outside gene matches: 14. CDR3 length equals 19 residues. CDR3 region: CAISEASSGRALSSDTQYF. The CDR3 region has the DNA TGTGCCATCAGTGAGGCGAGTAGCGGGAGGGCCTTATCATCAGATACGCAGTATTTT.

J is TRBJ2-1 and V is TRBV27; 8 positions match TRBD2. V was clipped by 3 bases and J by 10 bases; unmatched bases: 5. Germline assignment: CDR1 MNHEY and CDR2 SMNVEV (reference sequence). The CDR3 is made up of 13 amino acids. CDR3 sequence: CASSFNSGGEQFF. The CDR3 DNA reads as TGTGCCAGCAGTTTCAACAGCGGGGGCGAGCAGTTCTTC.

The chain joins TRBV20-1 to TRBJ2-7, with D possibly TRBD1 on 6 matching bases. CDR1 is DFQATT and CDR2 is SNEGSKA in the germline V gene (reference sequence). V was cut by 6 bases and J by 2 bases, with 23 bases left in between. The CDR3 extends over 16 amino acids. The CDR3 DNA sequence: TGCAGTGCGCGGACAGAAATTGTCGGAGAGGCCTACGAGCAGTACTTC. Translating it yields CSARTEIVGEAYEQYF.

The chain is built from TRBV24-1 and TRBJ2-3, with 9 bases aligning to TRBD1. Germline CDR1 and CDR2: KGHDR and SFDVKD. The CDR3 spans 16 residues. V dropped 4 bases and J dropped 4; count of bases not matched to a gene: 8. CDR3 nucleotides: TGTGCCACCAGTGACCCAGGACAGGGGAGGCCAGATACGCAGTATTTT. Protein product: CATSDPGQGRPDTQYF.

This clonotype was seen a few times. The chain employs TRBV29-1 and TRBJ2-7; the match to TRBD2 covers 7 bases. The CDR3 spans 14 residues. The V gene's germline CDR1 is SQVTM and CDR2 ANQGSEA. The J segment lost 1 base and the V segment lost 3 bases, leaving 6 bases of the junction unmatched. The CDR3 reads CSVESSGTSYEQYF. CDR3 coding DNA: TGCAGCGTTGAGTCTAGCGGTACTTCCTACGAGCAGTACTTC.

The genes are TRBV19 and TRBJ2-4; D not certain. The end of the DNA is better explained by TRBJ2-7, so the J call may be wrong. This CDR3 contains 14 residues. Per the germline V gene, CDR1 is LNHDA and CDR2 is SQIVND (reference sequence). The CDR3 is CASSVGWASYEQYF. CDR3 coding DNA: TGTGCCAGTAGTGTCGGATGGGCATCCTACGAGCAGTACTTC.

The rearrangement joins TRBV5-1 to TRBJ2-3, with no clear D. The CDR3 sequence is 14 residues long. Germline CDR1 reads SGHRS; CDR2 reads YFSETQ. Trimming shortened V by 5 bases and J by 3 bases, and 13 bases separated the two germline ends. The CDR3 nucleotides read TGCGCCAGCAGGGTAGCCGATTTAACAGATACGCAGTATTTT. It translates to CASRVADLTDTQYF.

This clonotype was observed a handful of times. The rearrangement links TRBV6-5 to TRBJ2-3; D unresolved. The V gene lost 6 bases and the J gene lost 6 bases, with 16 bases spanning the gap. CDR3 length equals 14 residues. Germline V gene data show CDR1 as MNHEY and CDR2 as SVGAGI. The CDR3 reads CASSRQAIPDTQYF. The CDR3 DNA sequence: TGTGCCAGCAGCCGTCAAGCCATTCCGGATACGCAGTATTTT.

The chain joins TRBV24-1 to TRBJ2-3; D not resolved. Germline V gene lookup returns CDR1 KGHDR and CDR2 SFDVKD. The CDR3 runs 13 residues. V dropped 7 bases and J dropped 2 bases, with 9 bases sitting between them. In DNA form, the CDR3 reads TGTGCCACCAGGGATCCCCCCACAGATACGCAGTATTTT. It specifies CATRDPPTDTQYF.

V gene TRBV3-1 combines with J gene TRBJ1-6, with a weak D call TRBD1 (5 bases). From germline, CDR1 is LGHDT and CDR2 YNNKEL (reference sequence). The CDR3 loop spans 18 amino acids. V lost 1 base and J 0 bases, leaving 13 bases between the germline ends. In nucleotides, the CDR3 is TGTGCCAGCAGCCAAGTTGGTCCAGGGAGCTCCTATAATTCACCCCTCCACTTT. This gives the protein CASSQVGPGSSYNSPLHF.

The chain uses TRBV7-9 and TRBJ1-1; perhaps TRBD1 as D (5 bases). Trimming stripped 4 bases from V and 1 base from J, with 16 bases between. This CDR3 comprises 16 residues. Germline V gene sequence: CDR1 SEHNR, CDR2 FQNEAQ (reference sequence). The CDR3: CASSSFTGRANTEAFF. The CDR3 coding sequence is TGTGCCAGCAGCTCTTTTACAGGCAGGGCGAACACTGAAGCTTTCTTT. The variable domain in full, with the rest retrieved from reference TRBV7-9 and TRBJ1-1, is DTGVSQNPRHKITKRGQNVTFRCDPISEHNRLYWYRQTLGQGPEFLTYFQNEAQLEKSRLLSDRFSAERPKGSFSTLEIQRTEQGDSAMYLCASSSFTGRANTEAFFGQGTRLTVV.

The chain joins TRBV6-5 to TRBJ2-6; perhaps D is TRBD1 or TRBD2 (5 bases each). Germline CDR1 is MNHEY and CDR2 is SVGAGI. This CDR3 has 14 amino acids. The germline V and J ends were trimmed by 10 bases and 13 bases, with 23 bases remaining between them. The CDR3 sequence: CATKRGWQGRVLTF. The CDR3 DNA sequence: TGTGCCACCAAACGCGGTTGGCAGGGACGTGTCCTGACTTTC.

The chain joins TRBV7-2 to TRBJ2-4; D is undetermined. With 1 base removed from V and 3 bases from J, the gap between germline ends came to 16 bases. The CDR3 length is 17 residues. From germline, CDR1 is SGHTA and CDR2 FQGNSA. The CDR3 here is CASSLDPADLGKNIQYF. CDR3 nucleotide sequence: TGTGCCAGCAGCTTAGATCCGGCAGACTTAGGCAAAAACATTCAGTACTTC. The full variable domain, its missing parts supplied by reference TRBV7-2 and TRBJ2-4, is GAGVSQSPSNKVTEKGKDVELRCDPISGHTALYWYRQSLGQGLEFLIYFQGNSAPDKSGLPSDRFSAERTGGSVSTLTIQRTQQEDSAVYLCASSLDPADLGKNIQYFGAGTRLSVL.

The sample holds a few counts of this clonotype. The chain carries TRBV4-2 and TRBJ1-2; D call uncertain. Trimming stripped 0 bases from V and 3 bases from J, with 8 bases between. CDR3 length: 14 amino acids. Germline CDR1 reads LGHNA; CDR2 reads YNFKEQ. CDR3 region: CASSQETGDYGYTF. In DNA form, the CDR3 reads TGTGCCAGCAGCCAAGAGACGGGAGACTATGGCTACACCTTC.

This clonotype was observed at least ten times. CDR3 DNA sequence: TGTGCCAGCAGTTTCCTGGCAGCCAAAAACATTCAGTACTTC. Its translation: CASSFLAAKNIQYF. The chain links TRBV12-3 or TRBV12-4 to TRBJ2-4; D is uncertain. The V gene lost 3 bases and the J gene lost 0 bases, with 6 bases spanning the gap. There are 14 residues in the CDR3.

This chain uses TRBV7-9 with TRBJ2-1, with D possibly matching TRBD1 (6 bases). CDR3 length: 15 amino acids. CDR1 SEHNR and CDR2 FQNEAQ come from the germline V gene (reference sequence). Trimming pared 5 bases from V and 4 bases from J, leaving 15 bases between. CDR3 amino acids: CASSKPGHTYNEQFF. The DNA for the CDR3 is TGTGCCAGCAGCAAACCGGGACATACTTACAATGAGCAGTTCTTC.

The V call is TRBV20-1, the J call TRBJ2-1; no firm D call. Germline CDR1 reads DFQATT; CDR2 reads SNEGSKA (reference sequence). Trimming stripped 3 bases from V and 8 bases from J, with 8 bases between. The CDR3 covers 11 residues. CDR3 nucleotides: TGCAGTGCTAGGCAAGGTCATGAGCAGTTCTTC. This gives the protein CSARQGHEQFF.

This chain uses TRBV25-1 with TRBJ2-1; 10 positions agree with TRBD2. Germline lookup yields CDR1 MGHDK and CDR2 SYGVNS. This CDR3 comprises 17 residues. The V and J ends lost 3 bases and 7 bases, in that order; junction bases with no gene match: 12. The DNA of the CDR3 is TGTGCCAGCAGTGATCTCCTGCCTAGCGGGAGTGGTAATGAGCAGTTCTTC. This sequence encodes CASSDLLPSGSGNEQFF.

This clonotype was found a few times. The J gene is TRBJ2-4, the V gene TRBV12-3 or TRBV12-4; D gene unclear. Trimming left V 6 bases short and J 2 bases short, with 11 bases between. This CDR3 spans 14 amino acids. CDR3 sequence reads: CASRGSRTKNIQYF. The DNA for the CDR3 is TGTGCCAGCAGGGGTTCGCGAACCAAAAACATTCAGTACTTC.

The chain carries TRBV5-1 and TRBJ2-1; 7 nucleotides line up with TRBD1. The CDR3 runs 15 residues. After removal of 4 bases from V and 4 bases from J, the junction contained 8 bases not matched to a gene. Per germline, CDR1 SGHRS and CDR2 YFSETQ. CDR3 protein: CASSTQPGQYNEQFF. The CDR3 bases are TGCGCCAGCAGCACACAACCGGGACAGTACAATGAGCAGTTCTTC.

This clonotype was seen only a few times. This chain connects TRBV20-1 to TRBJ2-7; D is unclear. V lost 1 base and J lost 2, with 12 bases in between. Germline loops: CDR1 DFQATT, CDR2 SNEGSKA (reference sequence). CDR3 size: 14 residues. The CDR3 bases are TGCAGTGCTAGAGGTAGGGCCTCTGCCTACGAGCAGTACTTC. Its translation is CSARGRASAYEQYF.

This clonotype has a count of ten or more. This rearrangement joins TRBV7-2 to TRBJ1-4; TRBD1 agrees at 7 bases. This CDR3 is built from 14 residues. Germline CDR1 SGHTA, CDR2 FQGNSA. Germline trimming cut 4 bases from V and 4 bases from J; bases unmatched to any gene: 3. This CDR3 reads CASSSGTDNEKLFF. CDR3 bases: TGTGCCAGCAGCTCCGGGACAGATAATGAAAAACTGTTTTTT.

For this clonotype: This may be a read error: a much more frequent sequence differs by one nucleotide. This chain links TRBV29-1 with TRBJ2-7; D ambiguous. This CDR3 has 14 residues. Deletions cut 8 bases from V and 0 bases from J, with 17 bases between. Looked up from germline, CDR1 is SQVTM and CDR2 is ANQGSEA. The CDR3 DNA is TGCAGCATGGGGAAATCGGTCGGCTCCTACGAGCAGTACTTC. It is translated as CSMGKSVGSYEQYF.

This clonotype was recorded once. The chain has TRBV7-2 and TRBJ2-1, with 9 bases matching TRBD1. CDR1 is SGHTA, CDR2 FQGNSA, per germline. Trimming at V came to 6 bases and at J to 6 bases, leaving 6 bases not matched to a gene. The CDR3 loop spans 14 amino acids. This CDR3 is CASSQRGQGNEQFF. CDR3 coding DNA: TGTGCCAGCAGTCAAAGGGGACAGGGCAATGAGCAGTTCTTC.

The V call is TRBV29-1, the J call TRBJ1-2; D may be TRBD1 (6 bases). The ends were cut back, 3 bases at V and 4 bases at J, with 9 bases in the middle. Germline-derived CDR1 and CDR2 are SQVTM and ANQGSEA. This CDR3 comprises 12 residues. CDR3 sequence reads: CSVEPGVYGYTF. The CDR3 nucleotides are TGCAGCGTTGAGCCAGGGGTCTATGGCTACACCTTC. The full variable domain, rest sourced from reference TRBV29-1 and TRBJ1-2, is SAVISQKPSRDICQRGTSLTIQCQVDSQVTMMFWYRQQPGQSLTLIATANQGSEATYESGFVIDKFPISRPNLTFSTLTVSNMSPEDSSIYLCSVEPGVYGYTFGSGTRLTVV.